The rows below give T cell receptor beta chains drawn from one sample of a study of shared clonotypes between healthy human individuals. The protocol was immunoSEQ multiplex PCR, while the TCRdb copy is restricted to in-frame clones and leaves out a portion. The sample lists millions of clones, more than 85% occurring once. Sequenced input: naive CD4+ T cells from PBMCs. The origin of the receptors is a man aged 18-30 years in good health. Some clones in this sample may be carry-over from other donors' samples. The CDR3 runs from the conserved cysteine through the conserved F or W. Each record gives: D gene, J gene, clone size, V gene, CDR3 protein, CDR3 DNA. D genes are given only for firm matches. Clone size is stated in some rows and not others, as once, few, many or a class when expanded.

>-|TRBJ2-7|-|TRBV11-2
CASSLDLRRRWGSYEQYF
TGTGCCAGCAGCTTAGATTTACGGAGACGGTGGGGCTCCTACGAGCAGTACTTC
>-|TRBJ1-1|-|TRBV9
CASSPTGLSEAFF
TGTGCCAGCAGCCCGACGGGGTTGTCTGAAGCTTTCTTT
>-|TRBJ1-2|-|TRBV5-1
CASSLAGEYGYTF
TGCGCCAGCAGCTTGGCAGGGGAGTATGGCTACACCTTC
>TRBD2|TRBJ2-7|-|TRBV30
CACRGRAKSLLSYEQYF
TGTGCCTGTCGTGGGAGGGCCAAATCTCTATTATCCTACGAGCAGTACTTC
>TRBD1|TRBJ1-1|-|TRBV13
CASSPRQGYGEAFF
TGTGCCAGCAGCCCGAGACAGGGGTACGGTGAAGCTTTCTTT
>-|TRBJ1-2|-|TRBV6-1
CASILDSYNGYTF
TGTGCCAGCATCCTGGACAGCTATAATGGCTACACCTTC
>TRBD1|TRBJ2-2|-|TRBV5-1
CASSLFGTGGTGELFF
TGCGCCAGCAGCTTATTCGGGACAGGGGGAACCGGGGAGCTGTTTTTT
>-|TRBJ1-1|-|TRBV27
CASKFARPTSPSDTEAFF
TGTGCCAGCAAATTTGCCAGGCCGACTTCACCCTCGGACACTGAAGCTTTCTTT
>TRBD1|TRBJ1-5|-|TRBV30
CAWSTGDNQPQHF
TGTGCCTGGTCGACAGGGGACAATCAGCCCCAGCATTTT
>-|TRBJ2-2|-|TRBV6-1
CASSGDGSNTGELFF
TGTGCCAGCAGTGGGGACGGCTCGAACACCGGGGAGCTGTTTTTT
>TRBD1|TRBJ1-5|-|TRBV27
CASSTSRDRGVQPQHF
TGTGCCAGCAGTACCTCCCGGGACAGGGGGGTTCAGCCCCAGCATTTT
>-|TRBJ2-7|-|TRBV28
CASSIAGLNYEQYF
TGTGCCAGCAGTATAGCCGGGCTGAACTACGAGCAGTACTTC
>-|TRBJ1-3|-|TRBV6-5
CASSYSATAGNTIYF
TGTGCCAGCAGTTACTCTGCGACGGCTGGAAACACCATATATTTT
>-|TRBJ1-2|-|TRBV6-6
CASGASNYGYTF
TGTGCCAGCGGGGCATCTAACTATGGCTACACCTTC
>TRBD1|TRBJ1-4|-|TRBV7-9
CASSPPRQGENEKLFF
TGTGCCAGCAGCCCACCGAGACAGGGGGAAAATGAAAAACTGTTTTTT
>-|TRBJ2-3|-|TRBV6-1
CASSEDRQSLSTDTQYF
TGTGCCAGCAGTGAAGACCGACAGAGCCTTAGCACAGATACGCAGTATTTT
>-|TRBJ2-7|-|TRBV2
CASATQGTAEQYF
TGTGCCAGCGCCACTCAAGGGACCGCCGAGCAGTACTTC
>-|TRBJ2-1|-|TRBV29-1
CSVANRAPIYNEQFF
TGCAGCGTGGCAAACAGGGCCCCCATCTACAATGAGCAGTTCTTC
>-|TRBJ2-7|-|TRBV29-1
CSVVGGISYEQYF
TGCAGCGTTGTGGGCGGAATCTCCTACGAGCAGTACTTC
>TRBD1|TRBJ1-4|-|TRBV5-1
CASSRWGQGPNEKLFF
TGCGCCAGCAGCCGGTGGGGACAGGGGCCTAATGAAAAACTGTTTTTT
>-|TRBJ2-7|-|TRBV6-6
CASSNTLAQQYF
TGTGCCAGCAGTAACACTCTAGCGCAGCAGTACTTC
>-|TRBJ1-2|few|TRBV19
CASSLRGRGDGYTF
TGTGCCAGTAGTCTACGGGGTCGTGGGGACGGCTACACCTTC
>-|TRBJ1-1|-|TRBV6-1
CASSEQGGTEAFF
TGTGCCAGCAGTGAACAGGGTGGGACTGAAGCTTTCTTT
>TRBD2|TRBJ2-7|-|TRBV6-1
CASSEESPGLVLSYEQYF
TGTGCCAGCAGTGAAGAGTCCCCCGGACTAGTACTGTCCTACGAGCAGTACTTC
>-|TRBJ1-2|-|TRBV27
CASSLGSGVYGYTF
TGTGCCAGCAGTTTAGGTTCAGGAGTCTATGGCTACACCTTC
>-|TRBJ1-3|-|TRBV28
CASSLPERSGNTIYF
TGTGCCAGCAGTCTACCAGAGCGCTCTGGAAACACCATATATTTT
>-|TRBJ2-5|-|TRBV4-1
CASSQGPQETQYF
TGCGCCAGCAGCCAAGGTCCCCAAGAGACCCAGTACTTC
>TRBD2|TRBJ2-1|-|TRBV5-1
CASKPALAGFNEQFF
TGCGCCAGCAAGCCAGCGCTAGCGGGATTCAATGAGCAGTTCTTC
>-|TRBJ1-4|-|TRBV18
CASSPGQAATNEKLFF
TGTGCCAGCTCACCGGGACAAGCCGCAACTAATGAAAAACTGTTTTTT
>TRBD2|TRBJ2-1|once|TRBV5-1
CASSLPTSGSSNEQFF
TGCGCCAGCAGCTTACCGACTAGCGGGAGTAGCAATGAGCAGTTCTTC
>-|TRBJ1-2|-|TRBV28
CASSRPRDYGYTF
TGTGCCAGCAGTCGACCCCGAGACTATGGCTACACCTTC
>-|TRBJ2-7|-|TRBV7-8
CASSPQRFGDSFYEQYF
TGTGCCAGCAGCCCCCAGCGGTTCGGTGACTCGTTCTACGAGCAGTACTTC
>-|TRBJ1-2|-|TRBV28
CASSLSQVTYGYTF
TGTGCCAGCAGTTTGTCACAGGTTACCTATGGCTACACCTTC
>-|TRBJ2-2|-|TRBV2
CASRPLSGETGELFF
TGTGCCAGCAGACCATTATCGGGGGAAACCGGGGAGCTGTTTTTT
>-|TRBJ1-4|once|TRBV6-5
CASSYSGWGEKLFF
TGTGCCAGCAGTTACTCGGGATGGGGCGAAAAACTGTTTTTT
>TRBD2|TRBJ2-7|-|TRBV5-4
CASSPTGGRALGVKEQYF
TGTGCCAGCAGCCCCACCGGCGGGAGGGCACTAGGAGTTAAGGAGCAGTACTTC
>-|TRBJ1-2|-|TRBV28
CASSLRDRAPGTYGYTF
TGTGCCAGCAGTTTAAGGGATAGGGCGCCAGGTACATATGGCTACACCTTC
>-|TRBJ1-5|-|TRBV19
CASSIASNQPQHF
TGTGCCAGTAGTATAGCAAGCAATCAGCCCCAGCATTTT
>-|TRBJ2-5|-|TRBV27
CASSLPSRETQYF
TGTGCCAGCAGTTTACCTAGCAGAGAGACCCAGTACTTC
>-|TRBJ2-7|once|TRBV15
CATSRDSQEMVF
TGTGCCACCAGCAGAGATTCCCAGGAGATGGTCTTC
>-|TRBJ1-5|-|TRBV6-6
CASSQRLAASNQPQHF
TGTGCCAGCAGCCAACGGTTGGCGGCGAGCAATCAGCCCCAGCATTTT
>TRBD1|TRBJ1-1|-|TRBV18
CASSLTGEMNTEAFF
TGTGCCAGCTCACTTACAGGGGAAATGAACACTGAAGCTTTCTTT
>-|TRBJ1-4|once|TRBV11-3
CASSPGGTTNEKLFF
TGTGCCAGCAGTCCGGGGGGAACAACTAATGAAAAACTGTTTTTT
>-|TRBJ2-1|-|TRBV6-6
CASSLRTVHEQFF
TGTGCCAGCAGTCTTAGGACTGTCCATGAGCAGTTCTTC
>-|TRBJ1-2|-|TRBV30
CAADSSNYGYTF
TGTGCCGCAGACAGTTCTAACTATGGCTACACCTTC
>TRBD1|TRBJ1-1|-|TRBV28
CASSSGQGPHEAFF
TGTGCCAGCAGCAGCGGACAGGGGCCTCATGAAGCTTTCTTT
>TRBD1|TRBJ2-5|-|TRBV4-1
CASSHPGQWGQTQYF
TGCGCCAGCAGCCACCCGGGACAGTGGGGGCAGACCCAGTACTTC
>-|TRBJ1-3|-|TRBV7-3
CASSPMAGNTIYF
TGTGCCAGCAGCCCAATGGCTGGAAACACCATATATTTT
>-|TRBJ2-7|-|TRBV6-6
CASSHTGMRYEQYF
TGTGCCAGCAGTCACACAGGGATGAGGTACGAGCAGTACTTC
>-|TRBJ2-7|-|TRBV9
CASSVGQQYEQYF
TGTGCCAGCAGCGTAGGACAGCAATACGAGCAGTACTTC
>-|TRBJ2-3|-|TRBV4-2
CASSGGNLITDTQYF
TGTGCCAGCAGCGGGGGCAACCTCATCACAGATACGCAGTATTTT
>TRBD1|TRBJ1-4|-|TRBV28
CASGPGQRNEKLFF
TGTGCCAGCGGACCGGGACAGCGTAATGAAAAACTGTTTTTT
>-|TRBJ2-5|-|TRBV7-3
CASSLGASPVETQYF
TGTGCCAGCAGCCTGGGGGCGTCCCCAGTGGAGACCCAGTACTTC
>-|TRBJ1-2|-|TRBV4-2
CASSQAIWGERYGYTF
TGTGCCAGCAGCCAGGCGATATGGGGGGAGCGCTATGGCTACACCTTC
>TRBD1|TRBJ1-1|-|TRBV9
CASSVTGQGDTEAFF
TGTGCCAGCAGCGTAACCGGACAGGGGGACACTGAAGCTTTCTTT